This T cell receptor (beta chain) was sequenced for a study of glioma-infiltrating T cells after dendritic cell vaccination. The PCR used 60 V beta and 13 J beta primers. TCRdb keeps only in-frame clones here, not all; method: immunoSEQ multiplex PCR. The sample carries approximately 110,000 clones, around 91% recorded once. Regarding time point: after dendritic cell vaccination, including at tumor progression/relapse. The sequence was collected from a human donor with glioblastoma. The sample in question was blood, obtained after dendritic cell vaccination.

In DNA form, the CDR3 reads TGTGCCAGCAGCCGAGGAGAGGGCAATGAGCAGTTCTTC. Its protein is CASSRGEGNEQFF. The genes are TRBV7-6 and TRBJ2-1, with D maybe TRBD2 (5 bases). V was cut by 5 bases and J by 6 bases, with 11 bases left in between. This CDR3 contains 13 residues. Germline V gives CDR1 SGHVS, CDR2 FNYEAQ.